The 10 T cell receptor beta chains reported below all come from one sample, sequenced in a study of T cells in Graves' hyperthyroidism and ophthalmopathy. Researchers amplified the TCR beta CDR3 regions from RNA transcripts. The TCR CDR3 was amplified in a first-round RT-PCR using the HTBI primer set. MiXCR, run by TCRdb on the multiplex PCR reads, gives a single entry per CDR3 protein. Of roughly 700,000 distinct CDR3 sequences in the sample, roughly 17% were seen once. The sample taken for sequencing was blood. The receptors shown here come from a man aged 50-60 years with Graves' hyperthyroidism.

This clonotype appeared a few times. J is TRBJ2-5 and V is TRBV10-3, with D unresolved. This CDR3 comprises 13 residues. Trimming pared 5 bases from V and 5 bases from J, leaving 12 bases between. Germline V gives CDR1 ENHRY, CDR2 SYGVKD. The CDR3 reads CAISSARVETQYF. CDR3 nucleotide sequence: TGTGCCATCAGTTCGGCAAGGGTGGAGACCCAGTACTTC.

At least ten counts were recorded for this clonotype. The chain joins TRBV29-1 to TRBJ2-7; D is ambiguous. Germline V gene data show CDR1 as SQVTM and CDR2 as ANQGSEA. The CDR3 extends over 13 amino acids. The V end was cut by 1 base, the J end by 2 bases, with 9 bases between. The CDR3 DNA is TGCAGCGTTGAAGTGTCGCCCGCCTACGAGCAGTACTTC. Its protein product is CSVEVSPAYEQYF.

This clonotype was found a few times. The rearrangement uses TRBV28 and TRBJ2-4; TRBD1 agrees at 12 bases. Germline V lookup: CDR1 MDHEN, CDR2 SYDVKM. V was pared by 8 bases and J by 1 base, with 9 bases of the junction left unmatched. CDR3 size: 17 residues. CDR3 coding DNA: TGTGCCAGCGCTGGGACAGGGGGCGCAATGGCCAAAAACATTCAGTACTTC. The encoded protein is CASAGTGGAMAKNIQYF.

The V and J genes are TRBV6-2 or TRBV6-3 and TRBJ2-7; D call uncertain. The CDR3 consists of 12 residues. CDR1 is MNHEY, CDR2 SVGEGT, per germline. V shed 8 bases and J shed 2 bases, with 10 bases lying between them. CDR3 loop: CASGPSPYEQYF. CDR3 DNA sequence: TGTGCCAGCGGCCCCAGCCCCTACGAGCAGTACTTC.

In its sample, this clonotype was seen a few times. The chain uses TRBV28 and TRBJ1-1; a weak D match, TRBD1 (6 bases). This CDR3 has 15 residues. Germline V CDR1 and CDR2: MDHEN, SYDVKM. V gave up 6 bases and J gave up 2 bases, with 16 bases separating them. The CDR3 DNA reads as TGTGCCAGCAGCACCGGGGGCGTGAGAAACACTGAAGCTTTCTTT. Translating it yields CASSTGGVRNTEAFF.

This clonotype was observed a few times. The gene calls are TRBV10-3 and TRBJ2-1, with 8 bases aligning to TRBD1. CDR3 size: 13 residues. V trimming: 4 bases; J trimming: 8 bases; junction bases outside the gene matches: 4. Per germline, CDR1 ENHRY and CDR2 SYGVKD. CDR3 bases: TGTGCCATCAGTGGGACAGGGATCTATGAGCAGTTCTTC. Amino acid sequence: CAISGTGIYEQFF.

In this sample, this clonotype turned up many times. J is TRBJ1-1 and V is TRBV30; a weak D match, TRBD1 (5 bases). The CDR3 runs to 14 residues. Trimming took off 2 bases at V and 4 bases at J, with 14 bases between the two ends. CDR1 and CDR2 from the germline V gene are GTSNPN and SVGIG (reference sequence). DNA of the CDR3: TGTGCCTGGAGTCTCCCCCCAGGGAGCACTGAAGCTTTCTTT. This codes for CAWSLPPGSTEAFF.

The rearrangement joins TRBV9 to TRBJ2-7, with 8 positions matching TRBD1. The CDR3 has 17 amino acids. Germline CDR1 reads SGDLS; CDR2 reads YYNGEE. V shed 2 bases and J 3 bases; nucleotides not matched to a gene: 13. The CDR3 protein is CASSVGLVGQGDYEQYF. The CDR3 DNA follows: TGTGCCAGCAGCGTGGGGTTAGTAGGACAGGGAGACTACGAGCAGTACTTC.

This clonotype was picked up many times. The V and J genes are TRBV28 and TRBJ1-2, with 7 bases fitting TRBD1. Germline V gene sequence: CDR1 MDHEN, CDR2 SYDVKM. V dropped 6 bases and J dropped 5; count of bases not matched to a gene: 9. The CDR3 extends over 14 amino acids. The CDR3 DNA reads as TGTGCCAGCAGAGAACAGGGGAGAGCGTATGGCTACACCTTC. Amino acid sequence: CASREQGRAYGYTF.

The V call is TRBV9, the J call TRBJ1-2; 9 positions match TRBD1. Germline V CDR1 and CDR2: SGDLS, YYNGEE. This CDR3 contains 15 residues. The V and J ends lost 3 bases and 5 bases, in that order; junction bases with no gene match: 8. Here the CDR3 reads CASSAGTGTPYGYTF. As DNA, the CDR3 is TGTGCCAGCAGCGCGGGGACAGGGACTCCATATGGCTACACCTTC.